This T cell receptor (beta chain) was obtained from a study of blood T cell repertoires in COVID-19. CDR3 size: 14 residues. Germline-derived CDR1 and CDR2 are KGHSH and LQKENI. With 3 bases removed from V and 6 bases from J, the gap between germline ends came to 15 bases. Clones were read by immunoSEQ multiplex PCR, and TCRdb kept only the in-frame ones, dropping some. The sample carries about 150,000 clones, 70% to 90% recorded once. Sequenced: peripheral blood. The chain couples TRBV18 to TRBJ2-7; a weak D match, TRBD1 (5 bases). The sequence came from a woman older than 75 with COVID-19, enrolled during active disease. The CDR3 region has the DNA TGTGCCAGCTCACCCCCGACAGAGAATGGCGAGCAGTACTTC. Its protein product is CASSPPTENGEQYF.